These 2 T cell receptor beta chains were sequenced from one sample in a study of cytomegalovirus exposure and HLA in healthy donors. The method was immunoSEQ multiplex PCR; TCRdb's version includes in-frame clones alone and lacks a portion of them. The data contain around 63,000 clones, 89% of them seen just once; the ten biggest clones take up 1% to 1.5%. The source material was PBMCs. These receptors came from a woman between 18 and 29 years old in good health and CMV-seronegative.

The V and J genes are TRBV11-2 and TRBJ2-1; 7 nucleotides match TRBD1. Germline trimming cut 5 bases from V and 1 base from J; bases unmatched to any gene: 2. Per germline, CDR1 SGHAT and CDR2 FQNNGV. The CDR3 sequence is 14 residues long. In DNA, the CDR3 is TGTGCCAGCAGCGGGGGACAGTCCTACAATGAGCAGTTCTTC. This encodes CASSGGQSYNEQFF.

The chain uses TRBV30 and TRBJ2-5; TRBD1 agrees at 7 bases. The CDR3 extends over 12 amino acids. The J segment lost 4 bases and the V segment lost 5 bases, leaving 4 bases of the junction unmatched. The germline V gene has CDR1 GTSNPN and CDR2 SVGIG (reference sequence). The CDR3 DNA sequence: TGTGCCTGGGGGGACAGTCTAGAGACCCAGTACTTC. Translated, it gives CAWGDSLETQYF.